This T cell receptor beta chain was identified during a study of cytomegalovirus exposure and HLA in healthy donors. This CDR3 has 14 residues. Trimming took 5 bases from V and 4 from J, leaving 14 bases between them. Germline values: CDR1 SGHAT, CDR2 FQNNGV. A note on this clone: The antigen is unknown.

General study points: Common viral pathogens were later found to be apparently linked to several of the most significant clusters. What a later analysis reportedly showed was that an Asian-associated ancestry cluster had fewer N-insertions than the roughly 700-donor mean. Most of the TCR beta V segments (in an earlier analysis) were productive either about 87% or about 30% of the time.

The PCR made use of 60 Vbeta and 13 Jbeta primers. Here immunoSEQ multiplex PCR was the method, and the copy in TCRdb shows in-frame clones only, minus some. The sample records about 100,000 clones, around 80% being singletons. This chain links TRBV11-2 with TRBJ1-2; a weak D match, TRBD1 (6 bases). This TCR was recovered from a woman between 18 and 29 years old in good health and CMV-seronegative. The sequencing sample was made of PBMCs. The CDR3 here is CASSVNRDTYGYTF. The CDR3, as DNA: TGTGCCAGCAGCGTTAACCGGGACACCTATGGCTACACCTTC.